This entry describes one T cell receptor beta chain. The junction differs from germline at one of its ends, possibly a read error. Samples were taken at baseline and on day 1 of cycles 4 and 7. The sample originates from a study of OX40 agonist ivuxolimab in advanced cancers. In the study overall: A mean age of approximately 58 years, range about 20 to 79, was recorded, and approximately 80% were male.

Some clones are missing from TCRdb's copy, which holds only in-frame ones; the method was immunoSEQ multiplex PCR. The sample holds approximately 66,000 clones; approximately 88% are singletons and the top ten take just over 0.55%. The sequence derives from an adult with an advanced solid tumor such as melanoma, head and neck, liver or kidney cancer. Sequences were derived from CD4+ or CD8+ T cells sorted from blood, sampled in a trial of the OX40 agonist ivuxolimab.

CDR3 in DNA: TGTGCCAGCAGTCGACAGGGTAGGACCTACAAGCAGTACTTC. Amino acid sequence: CASSRQGRTYKQYF. The chain employs TRBV6-1 and TRBJ2-7; 7 positions match TRBD1. Germline CDR1 is MNHNS and CDR2 is SASEGT. CDR3 length equals 14 residues.